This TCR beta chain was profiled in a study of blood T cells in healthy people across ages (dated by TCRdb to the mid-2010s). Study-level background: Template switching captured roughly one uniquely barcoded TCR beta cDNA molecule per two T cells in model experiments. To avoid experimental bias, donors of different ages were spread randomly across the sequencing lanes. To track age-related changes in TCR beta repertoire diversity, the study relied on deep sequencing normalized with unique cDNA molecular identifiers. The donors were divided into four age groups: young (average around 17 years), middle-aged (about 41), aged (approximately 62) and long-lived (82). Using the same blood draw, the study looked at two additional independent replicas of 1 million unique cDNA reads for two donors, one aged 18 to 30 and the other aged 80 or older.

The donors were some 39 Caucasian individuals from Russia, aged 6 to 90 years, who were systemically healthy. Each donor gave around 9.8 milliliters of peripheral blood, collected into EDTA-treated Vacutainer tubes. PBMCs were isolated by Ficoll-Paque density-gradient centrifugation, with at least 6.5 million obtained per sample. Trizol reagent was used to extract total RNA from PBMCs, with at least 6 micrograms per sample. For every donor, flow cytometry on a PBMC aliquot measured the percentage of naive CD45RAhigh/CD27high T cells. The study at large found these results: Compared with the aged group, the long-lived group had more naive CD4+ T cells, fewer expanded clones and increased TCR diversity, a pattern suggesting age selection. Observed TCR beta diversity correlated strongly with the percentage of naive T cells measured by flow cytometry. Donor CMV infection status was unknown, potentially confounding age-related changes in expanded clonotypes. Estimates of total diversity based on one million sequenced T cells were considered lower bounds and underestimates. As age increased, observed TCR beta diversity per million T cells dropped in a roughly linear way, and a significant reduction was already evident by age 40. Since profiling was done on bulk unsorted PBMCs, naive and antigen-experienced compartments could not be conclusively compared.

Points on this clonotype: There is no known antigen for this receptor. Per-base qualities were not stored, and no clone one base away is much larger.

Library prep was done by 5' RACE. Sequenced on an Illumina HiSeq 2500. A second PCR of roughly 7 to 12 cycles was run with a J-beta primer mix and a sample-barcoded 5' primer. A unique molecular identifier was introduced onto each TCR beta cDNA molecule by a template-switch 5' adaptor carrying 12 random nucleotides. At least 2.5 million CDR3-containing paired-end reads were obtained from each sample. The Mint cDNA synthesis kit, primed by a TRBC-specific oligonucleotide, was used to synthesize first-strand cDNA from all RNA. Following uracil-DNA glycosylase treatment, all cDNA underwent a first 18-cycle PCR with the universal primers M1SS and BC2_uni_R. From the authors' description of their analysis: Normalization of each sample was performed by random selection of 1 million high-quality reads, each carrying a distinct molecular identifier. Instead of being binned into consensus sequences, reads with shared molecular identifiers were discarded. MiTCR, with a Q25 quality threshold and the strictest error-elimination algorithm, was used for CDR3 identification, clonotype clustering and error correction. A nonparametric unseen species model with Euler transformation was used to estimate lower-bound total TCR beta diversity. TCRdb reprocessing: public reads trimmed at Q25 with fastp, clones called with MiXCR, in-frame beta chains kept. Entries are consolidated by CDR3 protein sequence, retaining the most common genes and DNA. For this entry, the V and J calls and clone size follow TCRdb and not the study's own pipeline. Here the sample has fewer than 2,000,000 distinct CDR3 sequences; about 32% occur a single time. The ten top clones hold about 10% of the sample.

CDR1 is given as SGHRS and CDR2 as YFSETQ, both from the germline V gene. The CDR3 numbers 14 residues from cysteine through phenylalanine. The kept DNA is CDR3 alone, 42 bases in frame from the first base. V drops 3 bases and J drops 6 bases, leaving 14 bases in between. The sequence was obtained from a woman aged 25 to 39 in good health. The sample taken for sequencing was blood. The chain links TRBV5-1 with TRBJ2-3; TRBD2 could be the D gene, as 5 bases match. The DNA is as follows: TGCGCCAGCAGCTCCGGACTCTCCCGGGATACGCAGTATTTT. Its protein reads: CASSSGLSRDTQYF.